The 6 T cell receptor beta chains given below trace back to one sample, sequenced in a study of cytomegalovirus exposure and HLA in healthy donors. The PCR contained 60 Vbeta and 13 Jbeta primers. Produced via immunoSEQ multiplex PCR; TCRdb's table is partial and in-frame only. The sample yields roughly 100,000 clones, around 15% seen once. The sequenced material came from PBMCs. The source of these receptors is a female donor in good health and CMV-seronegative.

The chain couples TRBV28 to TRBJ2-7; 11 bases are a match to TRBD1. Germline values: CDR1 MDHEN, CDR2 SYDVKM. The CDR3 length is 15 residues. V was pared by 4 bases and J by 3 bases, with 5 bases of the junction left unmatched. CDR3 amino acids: CASSWDRGWIYEQYF. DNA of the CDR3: TGTGCCAGCAGTTGGGACAGGGGGTGGATCTACGAGCAGTACTTC.

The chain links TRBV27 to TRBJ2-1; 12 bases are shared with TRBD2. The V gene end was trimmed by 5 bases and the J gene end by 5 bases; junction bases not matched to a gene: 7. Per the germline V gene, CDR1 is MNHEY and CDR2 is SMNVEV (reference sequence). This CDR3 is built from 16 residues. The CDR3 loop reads CASSRRLAGDHNEQFF. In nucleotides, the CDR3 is TGTGCCAGCAGTCGGCGACTAGCGGGGGACCACAATGAGCAGTTCTTC.

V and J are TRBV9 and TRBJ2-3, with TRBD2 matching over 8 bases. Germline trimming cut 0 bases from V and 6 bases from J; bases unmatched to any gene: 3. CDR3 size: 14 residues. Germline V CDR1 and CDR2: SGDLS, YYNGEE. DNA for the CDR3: TGTGCCAGCAGCGTAGGCGGGAGGTCGGATACGCAGTATTTT. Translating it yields CASSVGGRSDTQYF.

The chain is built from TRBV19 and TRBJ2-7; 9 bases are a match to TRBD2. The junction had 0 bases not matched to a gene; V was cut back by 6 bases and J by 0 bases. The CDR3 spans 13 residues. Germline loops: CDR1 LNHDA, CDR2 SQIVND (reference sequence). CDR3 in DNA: TGTGCCAGTAGGACTAGCGGCTCCTACGAGCAGTACTTC. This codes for CASRTSGSYEQYF.

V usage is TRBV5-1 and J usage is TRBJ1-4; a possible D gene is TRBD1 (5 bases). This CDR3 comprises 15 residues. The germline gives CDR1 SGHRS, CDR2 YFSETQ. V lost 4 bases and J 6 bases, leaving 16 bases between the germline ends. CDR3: CASSPQRGEDEKLFF. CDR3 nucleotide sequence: TGCGCCAGCAGCCCCCAAAGAGGGGAGGATGAAAAACTGTTTTTT. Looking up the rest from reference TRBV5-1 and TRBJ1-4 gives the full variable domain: KAGVTQTPRYLIKTRGQQVTLSCSPISGHRSVSWYQQTPGQGLQFLFEYFSETQRNKGNFPGRFSGRQFSNSRSEMNVSTLELGDSALYLCASSPQRGEDEKLFFGSGTQLSVL.

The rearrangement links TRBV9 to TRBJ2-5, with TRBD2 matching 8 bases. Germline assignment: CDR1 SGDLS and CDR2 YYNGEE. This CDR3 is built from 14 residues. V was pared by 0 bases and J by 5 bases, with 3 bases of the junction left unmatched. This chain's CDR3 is CASSVAGGPETQYF. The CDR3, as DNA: TGTGCCAGCAGCGTAGCGGGGGGGCCGGAGACCCAGTACTTC. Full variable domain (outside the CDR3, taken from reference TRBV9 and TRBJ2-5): DSGVTQTPKHLITATGQRVTLRCSPRSGDLSVYWYQQSLDQGLQFLIQYYNGEERAKGNILERFSAQQFPDLHSELNLSSLELGDSALYFCASSVAGGPETQYFGPGTRLLVL.